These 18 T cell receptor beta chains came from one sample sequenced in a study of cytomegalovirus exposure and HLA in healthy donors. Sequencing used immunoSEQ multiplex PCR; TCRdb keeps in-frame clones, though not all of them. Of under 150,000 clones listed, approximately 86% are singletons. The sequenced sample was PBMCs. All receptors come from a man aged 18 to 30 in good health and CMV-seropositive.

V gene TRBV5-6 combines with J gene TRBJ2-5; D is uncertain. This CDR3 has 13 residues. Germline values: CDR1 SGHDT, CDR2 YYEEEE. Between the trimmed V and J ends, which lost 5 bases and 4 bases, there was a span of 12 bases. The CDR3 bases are TGTGCCAGCAGACGTAGAGCGTTAGAGACCCAGTACTTC. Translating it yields CASRRRALETQYF.

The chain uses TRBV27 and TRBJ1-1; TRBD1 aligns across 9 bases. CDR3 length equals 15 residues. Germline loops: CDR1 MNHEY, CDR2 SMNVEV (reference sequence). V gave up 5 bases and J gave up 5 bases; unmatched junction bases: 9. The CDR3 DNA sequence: TGTGCCAGCAGTGGGACAGGGCGAGGGTGGACTGAAGCTTTCTTT. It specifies CASSGTGRGWTEAFF.

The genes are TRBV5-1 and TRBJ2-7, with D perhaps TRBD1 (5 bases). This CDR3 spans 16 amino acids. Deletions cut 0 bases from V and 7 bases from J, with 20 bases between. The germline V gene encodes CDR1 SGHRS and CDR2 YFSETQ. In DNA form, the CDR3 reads TGCGCCAGCAGCTTGGGTCAGGGTGTTTTTGTTGATGAGCAGTACTTC. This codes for CASSLGQGVFVDEQYF.

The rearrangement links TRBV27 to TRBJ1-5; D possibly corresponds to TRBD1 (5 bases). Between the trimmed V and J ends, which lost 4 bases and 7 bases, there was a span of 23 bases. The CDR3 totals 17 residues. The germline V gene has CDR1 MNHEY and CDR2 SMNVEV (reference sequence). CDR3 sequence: CASSSHQGRARRQPQHF. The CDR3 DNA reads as TGTGCCAGCAGTTCCCACCAGGGCAGAGCCCGTAGACAGCCCCAGCATTTT.

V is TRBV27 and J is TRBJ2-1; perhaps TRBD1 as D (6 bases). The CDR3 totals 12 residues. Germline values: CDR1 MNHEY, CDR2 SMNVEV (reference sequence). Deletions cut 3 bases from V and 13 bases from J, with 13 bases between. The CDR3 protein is CASSFPSGEQFF. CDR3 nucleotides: TGTGCCAGCAGTTTCCCATCAGGGGAACAGTTCTTC.

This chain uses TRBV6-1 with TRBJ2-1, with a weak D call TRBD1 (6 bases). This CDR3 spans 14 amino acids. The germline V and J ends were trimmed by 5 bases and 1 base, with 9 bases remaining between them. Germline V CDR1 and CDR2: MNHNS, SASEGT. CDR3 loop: CASSLQGSYNEQFF. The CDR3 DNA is TGTGCCAGCAGTCTACAGGGATCCTACAATGAGCAGTTCTTC.

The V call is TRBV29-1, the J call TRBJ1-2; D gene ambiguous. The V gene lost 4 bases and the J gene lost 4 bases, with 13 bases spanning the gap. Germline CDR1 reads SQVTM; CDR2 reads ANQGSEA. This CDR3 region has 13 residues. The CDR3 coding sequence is TGCAGCGTTGCGGAGACTCGGGGCTATGGCTACACCTTC. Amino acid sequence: CSVAETRGYGYTF.

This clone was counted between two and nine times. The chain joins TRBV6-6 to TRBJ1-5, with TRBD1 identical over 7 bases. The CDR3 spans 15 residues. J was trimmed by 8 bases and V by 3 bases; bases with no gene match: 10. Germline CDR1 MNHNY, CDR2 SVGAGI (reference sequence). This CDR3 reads CASSYSPQGVEPQHF. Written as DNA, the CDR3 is TGTGCCAGCAGTTATTCCCCCCAGGGGGTGGAGCCCCAGCATTTT.

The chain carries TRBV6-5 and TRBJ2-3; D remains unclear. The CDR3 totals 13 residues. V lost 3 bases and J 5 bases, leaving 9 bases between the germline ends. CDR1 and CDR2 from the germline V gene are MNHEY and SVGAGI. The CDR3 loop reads CASSYGVGDTQYF. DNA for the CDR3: TGTGCCAGCAGTTATGGAGTGGGAGATACGCAGTATTTT.

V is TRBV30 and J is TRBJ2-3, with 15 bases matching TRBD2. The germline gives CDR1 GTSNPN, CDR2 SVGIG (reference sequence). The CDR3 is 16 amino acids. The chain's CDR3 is CAGTSGGRPSTDTQYF. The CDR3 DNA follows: TGTGCTGGGACTAGCGGGGGGAGACCTAGCACAGATACGCAGTATTTT.

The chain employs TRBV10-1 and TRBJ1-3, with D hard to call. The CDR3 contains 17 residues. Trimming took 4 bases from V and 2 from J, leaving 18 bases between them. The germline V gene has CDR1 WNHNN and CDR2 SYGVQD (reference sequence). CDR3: CASSARREVGAGNTIYF. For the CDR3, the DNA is TGCGCCAGCAGTGCCCGTCGGGAGGTGGGTGCTGGAAACACCATATATTTT.

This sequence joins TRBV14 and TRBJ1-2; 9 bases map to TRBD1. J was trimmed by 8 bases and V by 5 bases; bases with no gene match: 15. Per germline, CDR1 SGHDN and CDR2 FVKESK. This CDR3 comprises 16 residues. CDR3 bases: TGTGCCAGCAGCTCAACGCCGGGACAGGGAATTATCGGCTACACCTTC. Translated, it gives CASSSTPGQGIIGYTF.

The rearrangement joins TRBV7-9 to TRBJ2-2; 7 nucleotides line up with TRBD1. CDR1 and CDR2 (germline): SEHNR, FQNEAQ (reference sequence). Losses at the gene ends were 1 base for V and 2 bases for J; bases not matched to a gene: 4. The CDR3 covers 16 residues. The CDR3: CASSLEGAINTGELFF. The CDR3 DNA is TGTGCCAGCAGCTTAGAGGGGGCGATAAACACCGGGGAGCTGTTTTTT.

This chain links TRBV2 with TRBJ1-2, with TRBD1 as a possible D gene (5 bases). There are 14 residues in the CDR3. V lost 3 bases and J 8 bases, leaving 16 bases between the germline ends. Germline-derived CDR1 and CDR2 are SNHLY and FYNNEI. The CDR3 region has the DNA TGTGCCAGCAGTGATATGCAGGGCCGCTTGGGCTACACCTTC. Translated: CASSDMQGRLGYTF.

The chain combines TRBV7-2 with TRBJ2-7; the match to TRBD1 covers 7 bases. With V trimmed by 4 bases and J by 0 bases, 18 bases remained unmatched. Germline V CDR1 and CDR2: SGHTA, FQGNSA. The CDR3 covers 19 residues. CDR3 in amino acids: CASSYGTERINGYSYEQYF. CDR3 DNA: TGTGCCAGCAGCTACGGGACAGAGCGTATTAATGGTTACTCCTACGAGCAGTACTTC.

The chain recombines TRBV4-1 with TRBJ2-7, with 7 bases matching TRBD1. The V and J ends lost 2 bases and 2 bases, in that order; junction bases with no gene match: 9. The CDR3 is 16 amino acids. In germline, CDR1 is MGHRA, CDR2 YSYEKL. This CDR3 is CASSQPGQRKPYEQYF. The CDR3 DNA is TGCGCCAGCAGCCAACCGGGACAGAGAAAACCCTACGAGCAGTACTTC.

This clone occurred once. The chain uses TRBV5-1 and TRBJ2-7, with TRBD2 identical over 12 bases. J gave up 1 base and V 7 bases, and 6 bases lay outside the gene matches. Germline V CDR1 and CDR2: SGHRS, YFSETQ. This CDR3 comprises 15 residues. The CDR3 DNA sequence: TGCGCCAGCGGTTTACTAGCGGGGGGATCCTACGAGCAGTACTTC. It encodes CASGLLAGGSYEQYF.

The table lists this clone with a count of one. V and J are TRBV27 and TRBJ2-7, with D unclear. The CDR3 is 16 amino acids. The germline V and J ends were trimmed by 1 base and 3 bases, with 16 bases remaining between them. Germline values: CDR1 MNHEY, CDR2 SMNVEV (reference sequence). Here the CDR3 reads CASSLFGPGLGYEQYF. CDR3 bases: TGTGCCAGCAGTTTATTTGGGCCAGGCTTAGGCTACGAGCAGTACTTC.